This T cell receptor beta chain came from a study of T cell responses to AZD1222 COVID-19 vaccine. The CDR3 sequence is 13 residues long. CDR1 is SGHRS and CDR2 is YFSETQ in the germline V gene. Trimming removed 3 bases from V and 1 base from J, with 5 bases in between. Only in-frame clones appear in the TCRdb table, and some are missing; sequencing was by immunoSEQ multiplex PCR. The sample includes about 160,000 clones, approximately 92% of them seen just once. This TCR was sampled from an adult who received the AZD1222 COVID-19 vaccine. The rearrangement uses TRBV5-1 and TRBJ2-1; D not certain. The sequencing used peripheral blood, collected 28 days after the second AZD1222 dose. DNA of the CDR3: TGCGCCAGCAGCTGGCGATCCTACAATGAGCAGTTCTTC. Protein product: CASSWRSYNEQFF.